This TCR beta chain was identified in a study of blood T cell repertoires in COVID-19. Overall study context: Material from acute and convalescent COVID-19 was sourced from the United States, Italy and Spain. The analysed material was cDNA or gDNA that came from T cells, B-cell-depleted T cells, or PBMCs.

In this sample, this clone turned up a few times. J gave up 3 bases and V 0 bases, and 2 bases lay outside the gene matches. CDR3 length: 14 amino acids. CDR1 is SGHRS, CDR2 YFSETQ, per germline. Original processing notes: For nucleated cells, counts were estimated from reference gene primer amplification. TCRdb's table, derived via immunoSEQ multiplex PCR, lists solely in-frame clones and lacks some. That table supplies the V and J calls and clone size; D and trimming were determined from the DNA. This table holds around 130,000 clones, roughly 79% found once. The receptor was derived from a human donor in a cohort sampled during active COVID-19. Material for sequencing was peripheral blood. The chain uses TRBV5-1 and TRBJ1-2; TRBD1 matches at 7 bases. The CDR3 spells CASSLDRGHYGYTF. DNA for the CDR3: TGCGCCAGCAGCTTGGACAGGGGACACTATGGCTACACCTTC.